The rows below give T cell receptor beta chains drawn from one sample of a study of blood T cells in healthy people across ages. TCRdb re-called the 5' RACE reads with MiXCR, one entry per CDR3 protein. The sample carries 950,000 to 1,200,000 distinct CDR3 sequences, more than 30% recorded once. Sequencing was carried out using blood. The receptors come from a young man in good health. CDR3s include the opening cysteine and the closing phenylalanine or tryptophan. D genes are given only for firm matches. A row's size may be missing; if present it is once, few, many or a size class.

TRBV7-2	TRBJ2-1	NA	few	CASSLRPHSLYNEQFF	TGTGCCAGCAGCTTACGTCCTCATTCTCTCTACAATGAGCAGTTCTTC
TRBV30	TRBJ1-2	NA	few	CAWRALGTTEYGYTF	TGTGCCTGGAGGGCCTTGGGGACAACGGAGTATGGCTACACCTTC
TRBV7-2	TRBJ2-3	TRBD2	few	CASSFFGTSANTDTQYF	TGTGCCAGCAGCTTCTTTGGGACTAGCGCAAACACAGATACGCAGTATTTT
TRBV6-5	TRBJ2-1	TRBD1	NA	CASSSPTGVGVEQFF	TGTGCCAGCAGTTCACCGACAGGGGTAGGCGTTGAGCAGTTCTTC
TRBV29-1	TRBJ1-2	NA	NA	CSAIARQEVYGYTF	TGCAGCGCCATCGCTCGACAGGAAGTCTATGGCTACACCTTC
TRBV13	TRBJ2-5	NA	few	CASSLANTRAETQYF	TGTGCCAGCAGCTTAGCGAATACGAGGGCGGAGACCCAGTACTTC
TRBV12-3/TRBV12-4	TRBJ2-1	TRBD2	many	CASSSAGGYNEQFF	TGTGCCAGCAGCTCAGCGGGGGGTTACAATGAGCAGTTCTTC
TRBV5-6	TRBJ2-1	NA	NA	CASSLAQNREEQFF	TGTGCCAGCAGCTTGGCCCAAAACAGGGAAGAGCAGTTCTTC
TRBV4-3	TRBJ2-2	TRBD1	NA	CASSQTIQGPAGELFF	TGCGCCAGCAGCCAAACAATACAGGGGCCAGCCGGGGAGCTGTTTTTT
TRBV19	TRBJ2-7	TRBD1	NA	CASSTRDRLYEQYF	TGTGCCAGTAGTACCCGGGACAGGCTCTACGAGCAGTACTTC
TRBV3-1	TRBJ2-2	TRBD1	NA	CASSQDQGAGGELFF	TGTGCCAGCAGCCAAGACCAGGGGGCAGGGGGGGAGCTGTTTTTT
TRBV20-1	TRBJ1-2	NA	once	CSARPIGVEGYGYTF	TGCAGTGCTAGACCTATAGGGGTAGAGGGCTATGGCTACACCTTC
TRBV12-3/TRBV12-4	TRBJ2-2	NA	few	CASSLIANTGELFF	TGTGCCAGCAGTTTAATTGCGAACACCGGGGAGCTGTTTTTT
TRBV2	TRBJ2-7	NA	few	CASSQSNYEQYF	TGTGCCAGCAGCCAGAGTAACTACGAGCAGTACTTC
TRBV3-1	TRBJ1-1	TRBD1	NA	CASSPPSPDRVGTEAFF	TGTGCCAGCAGCCCGCCTTCGCCGGACAGGGTAGGCACTGAAGCTTTCTTT
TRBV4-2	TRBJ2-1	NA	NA	CASRDRDPYNEQFF	TGTGCCAGCAGGGACCGGGACCCCTACAATGAGCAGTTCTTC
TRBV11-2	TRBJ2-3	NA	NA	CASSLVYRGIGTDTQYF	TGTGCCAGCAGCTTAGTCTACCGGGGGATCGGCACAGATACGCAGTATTTT
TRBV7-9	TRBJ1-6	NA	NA	CASSRDNLVNSPLHF	TGTGCCAGCAGCCGGGACAACCTGGTTAATTCACCCCTCCACTTT
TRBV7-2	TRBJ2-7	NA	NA	CASSCSVRYEQYF	TGTGCCAGCAGCTGTTCGGTTCGCTACGAGCAGTACTTC
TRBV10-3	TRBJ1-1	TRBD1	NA	CAISHTGGRTEAFF	TGTGCCATCAGCCATACAGGGGGCAGGACTGAAGCTTTCTTT
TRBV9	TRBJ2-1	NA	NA	CASSGQDSGGDGQFF	TGTGCCAGCAGCGGTCAGGATAGCGGAGGAGATGGGCAGTTCTTC
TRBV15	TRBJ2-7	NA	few	CATSRVSGNEQYF	TGTGCCACCAGCAGAGTCTCGGGGAATGAGCAGTACTTC
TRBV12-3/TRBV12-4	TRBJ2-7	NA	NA	CASSYPGSYNEQYF	TGTGCCAGCAGTTACCCCGGCTCCTACAATGAGCAGTACTTC
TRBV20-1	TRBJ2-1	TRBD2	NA	CSANLPASGVYNEQFF	TGCAGTGCTAACCTCCCGGCTAGCGGGGTCTACAATGAGCAGTTCTTC
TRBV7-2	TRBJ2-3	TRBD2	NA	CASWTSSTDTQYF	TGTGCCAGCTGGACTAGTAGCACAGATACGCAGTATTTT
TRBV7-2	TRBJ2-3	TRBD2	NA	CGSSLPNTLAGGRTDTQYF	TGTGGCAGCAGCTTACCCAATACGTTAGCGGGGGGGAGGACAGATACGCAGTATTTT
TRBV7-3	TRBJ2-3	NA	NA	CASSFTGAPLDTQYF	TGTGCCAGCAGCTTTACCGGGGCCCCGTTGGATACGCAGTATTTT
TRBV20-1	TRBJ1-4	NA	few	CSARDLAANNEKLFF	TGCAGTGCTAGAGATTTGGCAGCCAATAATGAAAAACTGTTTTTT
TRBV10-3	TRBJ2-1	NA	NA	CAISERVERVNEQFF	TGTGCCATCAGTGAAAGGGTTGAGAGGGTCAATGAGCAGTTCTTC
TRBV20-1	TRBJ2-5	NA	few	CSASSGFVQETQYF	TGCAGTGCTAGTTCCGGCTTCGTCCAAGAGACCCAGTACTTC
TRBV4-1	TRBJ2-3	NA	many	CASSQDFADTQYF	TGCGCCAGCAGCCAAGATTTCGCAGATACGCAGTATTTT
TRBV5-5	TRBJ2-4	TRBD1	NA	CASSGTGVLAKNIQYF	TGTGCCAGCAGCGGTACAGGGGTTCTAGCCAAAAACATTCAGTACTTC
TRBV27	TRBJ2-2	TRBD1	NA	CASRRGQENTGELFF	TGTGCCAGCAGAAGGGGACAGGAGAACACCGGGGAGCTGTTTTTT
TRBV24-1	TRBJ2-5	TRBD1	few	CATSEPPGQGPETQYF	TGTGCCACCAGTGAACCGCCGGGACAGGGCCCAGAGACCCAGTACTTC
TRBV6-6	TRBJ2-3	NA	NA	CASSYSGPSTDTQYF	TGTGCCAGCAGTTACTCGGGGCCTAGCACAGATACGCAGTATTTT
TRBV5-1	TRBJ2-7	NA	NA	CASSLLGLSYNEQYF	TGCGCCAGCAGCCTCCTTGGCCTCTCCTACAATGAGCAGTACTTC
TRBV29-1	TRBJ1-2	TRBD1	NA	CSVNRQGGYTF	TGCAGCGTTAATAGACAGGGAGGCTACACCTTC
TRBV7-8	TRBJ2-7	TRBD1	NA	CASSVLDRGSYEQYF	TGTGCCAGCAGCGTGTTGGACAGGGGTTCCTACGAGCAGTACTTC
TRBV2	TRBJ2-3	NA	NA	CASTMTESTDTQYF	TGTGCCAGCACAATGACGGAGAGCACAGATACGCAGTATTTT
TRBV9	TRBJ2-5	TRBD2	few	CASSPRLAGLRETQYF	TGTGCCAGCAGCCCCAGACTAGCGGGGCTGAGAGAGACCCAGTACTTC
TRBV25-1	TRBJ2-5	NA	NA	CASSEEGDLSQGQYF	TGTGCCAGCAGTGAGGAAGGGGACCTCTCGCAAGGACAGTACTTC